These 32 T cell receptor beta chains share one sample of origin, sequenced in a study of shared clonotypes between healthy human individuals. Some clones are missing from TCRdb's copy, which holds only in-frame ones; the method was immunoSEQ multiplex PCR. The repertoire includes 740,000 or so clones, 60% to 75% of them detected once, and around 2% sits in the top ten. Sequenced input: memory CD4+ T cells sorted from blood. Subset reported: CD45RA-negative fraction. The receptors were gathered from a woman in her 30s in good health.

J is TRBJ1-3 and V is TRBV23-1, with no clear D. TRBV23-1 is marked as an open reading frame, function uncertain. This CDR3 spans 16 amino acids. The V gene lost 0 bases and the J gene lost 0 bases, with 9 bases spanning the gap. CDR3 region: CASSQSSGHSGNTIYF. The CDR3 region has the DNA TGCGCCAGCAGTCAATCCTCCGGCCACTCTGGAAACACCATATATTTT.

The chain recombines TRBV2 with TRBJ2-5, with 7 bases lining up with TRBD2. The CDR3 is 14 residues long. Germline CDR1 reads SNHLY; CDR2 reads FYNNEI. V lost 10 bases, J lost 2 bases, and 10 bases stayed unmatched. The CDR3 here is CATSGLVRQETQYF. For the CDR3, the DNA is TGTGCCACCTCAGGACTAGTTCGGCAAGAGACCCAGTACTTC.

V usage is TRBV5-1 and J usage is TRBJ2-5, with TRBD2 matching over 8 bases. The CDR3 runs 15 residues. Trimming at V came to 2 bases and at J to 2 bases, leaving 5 bases not matched to a gene. Germline V lookup: CDR1 SGHRS, CDR2 YFSETQ. CDR3 DNA: TGCGCCAGCAGCTTCGAGTCTAGCGGGCAAGAGACCCAGTACTTC. Protein sequence: CASSFESSGQETQYF. Combining the CDR3 with reference TRBV5-1 and TRBJ2-5 gives the whole variable domain KAGVTQTPRYLIKTRGQQVTLSCSPISGHRSVSWYQQTPGQGLQFLFEYFSETQRNKGNFPGRFSGRQFSNSRSEMNVSTLELGDSALYLCASSFESSGQETQYFGPGTRLLVL.

This clone was seen just once. This chain joins TRBV5-5 and TRBJ1-5, with a weak D call TRBD1 (5 bases). Trimming stripped 4 bases from V and 2 bases from J, with 19 bases between. Germline lookup yields CDR1 SGHKS and CDR2 YYEKEE (reference sequence). CDR3 length: 17 amino acids. The CDR3 DNA sequence: TGTGCCAGCAGCGGGGGACGGGGCCGGATCGGCAATCAGCCCCAGCATTTT. Translating it yields CASSGGRGRIGNQPQHF.

In its sample, this clone was seen a few times. The chain links TRBV6-5 to TRBJ1-2, with unresolved D. V was pared by 1 base and J by 2 bases, with 5 bases between. CDR3 size: 13 residues. From germline, CDR1 is MNHEY and CDR2 SVGAGI. DNA for the CDR3: TGTGCCAGCAGTTACTGGCAGAACTATGGCTACACCTTC. Protein sequence: CASSYWQNYGYTF.

The chain employs TRBV6-6 and TRBJ2-7; possibly TRBD1 or TRBD2 for D (6 bases each). CDR3 length equals 15 residues. The V end was cut by 6 bases, the J end by 2 bases, with 17 bases between. From germline, CDR1 is MNHNY and CDR2 SVGAGI (reference sequence). The CDR3 DNA reads as TGTGCCAGCAGCCCCCGGTCGGGGGCTACCTACGAGCAGTACTTC. Protein sequence: CASSPRSGATYEQYF.

This clone was detected once. The chain is built from TRBV7-3 and TRBJ2-7; weak D call: TRBD1 (5 bases). The germline V and J ends were trimmed by 2 bases and 7 bases, with 15 bases remaining between them. The CDR3 extends over 14 amino acids. Per germline, CDR1 SGHTA and CDR2 FQGTGA. The CDR3 sequence: CASSLSQGFGEQYF. In DNA form, the CDR3 reads TGTGCCAGCAGCTTATCGCAGGGATTTGGGGAGCAGTACTTC.

This clone came up a few times. The rearrangement uses TRBV7-2 and TRBJ2-1; TRBD2 matches 9 bases. Germline V gene data show CDR1 as SGHTA and CDR2 as FQGNSA. The length of the CDR3 is 17 residues. The V and J ends lost 5 bases and 0 bases, in that order; junction bases with no gene match: 8. CDR3 sequence (DNA): TGTGCCAGCAGCCCCTATAGCGGGAGTGTCTCCTACAATGAGCAGTTCTTC. Protein: CASSPYSGSVSYNEQFF.

The V and J genes are TRBV11-2 and TRBJ1-2, with 10 bases lining up with TRBD1. J gave up 3 bases and V 5 bases, and 9 bases lay outside the gene matches. The CDR3 consists of 16 residues. The germline V gene has CDR1 SGHAT and CDR2 FQNNGV. The CDR3 reads CASSGTSGTGDYGYTF. DNA of the CDR3: TGTGCCAGCAGCGGGACCTCCGGGACAGGGGACTATGGCTACACCTTC.

The V call is TRBV27, the J call TRBJ1-2, with D unclear. Germline lookup yields CDR1 MNHEY and CDR2 SMNVEV (reference sequence). Trimming cost V 6 bases and J 5 bases, with 13 bases left between them. This CDR3 is 13 amino acids long. The CDR3 loop is CASSRSPIYGYTF. The CDR3 coding sequence is TGTGCCAGCAGCCGAAGCCCCATATATGGCTACACCTTC.

The chain recombines TRBV28 with TRBJ2-5; D unclear. Germline lookup yields CDR1 MDHEN and CDR2 SYDVKM. The CDR3 runs 13 residues. Trimming shortened V by 2 bases and J by 6 bases, and 10 bases separated the two germline ends. This CDR3 reads CASSLVGVQTQYF. DNA for the CDR3: TGTGCCAGCAGTTTAGTCGGTGTCCAGACCCAGTACTTC.

Here the CDR3 reads CAIRIARNYGYTF. Here the CDR3 DNA reads TGTGCCATCAGGATCGCCAGAAACTATGGCTACACCTTC. The genes are TRBV10-3 and TRBJ1-2, with D unclear. Trimming removed 6 bases from V and 2 bases from J, with 10 bases in between. This CDR3 region has 13 residues. Germline lookup yields CDR1 ENHRY and CDR2 SYGVKD.

This chain links TRBV6-6 with TRBJ2-7, with a tentative D call TRBD2 (6 bases). The CDR3 extends over 14 amino acids. Trimming took 0 bases from V and 5 from J, leaving 11 bases between them. Germline V gene lookup returns CDR1 MNHNY and CDR2 SVGAGI (reference sequence). The CDR3 DNA follows: TGTGCCAGCAGTTACTCTACTAGCTTGCACGAGCAGTACTTC. Translation gives CASSYSTSLHEQYF.

This clone was detected only once. The J gene is TRBJ2-7, the V gene TRBV19; 9 bases are shared with TRBD1. Germline CDR1 is LNHDA and CDR2 is SQIVND (reference sequence). Germline trimming cut 8 bases from V and 6 bases from J; bases unmatched to any gene: 2. The CDR3 is 11 residues long. The CDR3 bases are TGTGCCAGTGGGACAGGGTCCGAGCAGTACTTC. Its translation is CASGTGSEQYF.

The chain recombines TRBV7-9 with TRBJ1-3, with D unresolved. Germline V gene data show CDR1 as SEHNR and CDR2 as FQNEAQ (reference sequence). This CDR3 is 15 amino acids long. With 4 bases removed from V and 0 bases from J, the gap between germline ends came to 10 bases. CDR3 in amino acids: CASSWAGISGNTIYF. CDR3 bases: TGTGCCAGCAGCTGGGCCGGGATCTCTGGAAACACCATATATTTT.

The V and J genes are TRBV28 and TRBJ1-1; no clear D gene. Germline V gene data show CDR1 as MDHEN and CDR2 as SYDVKM. CDR3 size: 14 residues. Deletions cut 7 bases from V and 0 bases from J, with 12 bases between. The CDR3 sequence is CASTIRSMNTEAFF. The CDR3 bases are TGTGCCAGCACAATCCGCTCTATGAACACTGAAGCTTTCTTT.

The chain has TRBV5-1 and TRBJ2-1, with 10 positions matching TRBD2. The V gene's germline CDR1 is SGHRS and CDR2 YFSETQ. After removal of 0 bases from V and 4 bases from J, the junction contained 1 base not matched to a gene. The CDR3 contains 15 residues. This CDR3 is CASSLELAGYNEQFF. The CDR3 bases are TGCGCCAGCAGCTTGGAACTAGCGGGATACAATGAGCAGTTCTTC.

The chain has TRBV5-1 and TRBJ2-7, with 7 nucleotides matching TRBD1. This CDR3 has 17 amino acids. V shed 1 base and J 2 bases; nucleotides not matched to a gene: 12. CDR1 is SGHRS and CDR2 is YFSETQ in the germline V gene. CDR3 residues: CASSLTYTTGAPYEQYF. CDR3 in DNA: TGCGCCAGCAGCTTGACTTATACCACAGGGGCCCCCTACGAGCAGTACTTC.

This chain joins TRBV5-1 and TRBJ2-2, with D possibly TRBD1 on 6 matching bases. From germline, CDR1 is SGHRS and CDR2 YFSETQ. The CDR3 runs 14 residues. With 4 bases removed from V and 5 bases from J, the gap between germline ends came to 12 bases. The CDR3 reads CASSVGTLTGELFF. The DNA for the CDR3 is TGCGCCAGCAGCGTCGGGACACTGACCGGGGAGCTGTTTTTT. The entire variable domain, with the rest obtained from reference TRBV5-1 and TRBJ2-2, is as follows: KAGVTQTPRYLIKTRGQQVTLSCSPISGHRSVSWYQQTPGQGLQFLFEYFSETQRNKGNFPGRFSGRQFSNSRSEMNVSTLELGDSALYLCASSVGTLTGELFFGEGSRLTVL.

This sequence joins TRBV25-1 and TRBJ2-3; TRBD1 agrees at 10 bases. The CDR3 loop spans 14 amino acids. CDR1 is MGHDK, CDR2 SYGVNS, per germline. V dropped 5 bases and J dropped 5; count of bases not matched to a gene: 4. The CDR3 nucleotides read TGTGCCAGCAGTAAGACAGGGGGCCTAGATACGCAGTATTTT. This sequence encodes CASSKTGGLDTQYF.

The chain is built from TRBV30 and TRBJ1-2; D unclear. From germline, CDR1 is GTSNPN and CDR2 SVGIG (reference sequence). The CDR3 sequence is 16 residues long. Trimming cost V 3 bases and J 2 bases, with 19 bases left between them. The CDR3 reads CAWSPKASTVNYGYTF. For the CDR3, the DNA is TGTGCCTGGAGCCCAAAGGCCTCTACAGTGAACTATGGCTACACCTTC.

In this sample, this clone turned up many times. The rearrangement joins TRBV23-1 to TRBJ1-5; D not certain. TRBV23-1 is recorded as an ORF, its role being uncertain. V was pared by 6 bases and J by 3 bases, with 15 bases between. CDR3 size: 15 residues. The CDR3: CASRASRRFNQPQHF. The DNA of the CDR3 is TGCGCCAGCAGAGCCTCACGACGGTTCAATCAGCCCCAGCATTTT.

The chain carries TRBV2 and TRBJ2-1; D gene uncertain. Germline CDR1 reads SNHLY; CDR2 reads FYNNEI. The V gene lost 5 bases and the J gene lost 1 base, with 12 bases spanning the gap. The CDR3 spans 15 residues. CDR3 in amino acids: CASSPQGSSYNEQFF. In nucleotides, the CDR3 is TGTGCCAGCAGTCCTCAAGGGTCGTCCTACAATGAGCAGTTCTTC.

This clone was detected a few times. The chain uses TRBV25-1 and TRBJ1-5; D not resolved. Germline values: CDR1 MGHDK, CDR2 SYGVNS. CDR3 size: 16 residues. V was cut by 1 base and J by 4 bases, with 14 bases left in between. Here the CDR3 DNA reads TGTGCCAGCAGTGAATTCTCCGCGACGGAGAATCAGCCCCAGCATTTT. Translated, it gives CASSEFSATENQPQHF.

CDR3 coding DNA: TGTGCCAGCTCTAGCGGGATATCCTACGAGCAGTACTTC. Its translation is CASSSGISYEQYF. The rearrangement joins TRBV6-1 to TRBJ2-7, with 9 bases fitting TRBD2. The CDR3 contains 13 residues. The V segment lost 8 bases and the J segment 1 base; nucleotides outside the gene matches: 3. Per germline, CDR1 MNHNS and CDR2 SASEGT.

The V gene is TRBV29-1, the J gene TRBJ1-2; maybe TRBD1 (6 bases). This CDR3 region has 14 residues. Trimming took 4 bases from V and 3 from J, leaving 15 bases between them. Germline-derived CDR1 and CDR2 are SQVTM and ANQGSEA. The CDR3: CSVGTNRVDYGYTF. In DNA form, the CDR3 reads TGCAGCGTTGGAACGAACAGGGTGGACTATGGCTACACCTTC.

The gene calls are TRBV4-1 and TRBJ1-2, with D tentatively TRBD1 (6 bases). The V end was cut by 0 bases, the J end by 3 bases, with 14 bases between. There are 16 residues in the CDR3. Per germline, CDR1 MGHRA and CDR2 YSYEKL. DNA for the CDR3: TGCGCCAGCAGCCAAGAGGGATTAAGGGGGGACTATGGCTACACCTTC. Encoded protein: CASSQEGLRGDYGYTF.

V gene TRBV11-3 combines with J gene TRBJ1-1, with unresolved D. Trimming stripped 2 bases from V and 0 bases from J, with 4 bases between. Germline CDR1 and CDR2: SGHNT and YENEEA. The CDR3 runs to 13 residues. The CDR3: CASSLQMNTEAFF. The CDR3 DNA reads as TGTGCCAGCAGCTTACAGATGAACACTGAAGCTTTCTTT.

CDR3 sequence reads: CASSPGTGLGYTF. DNA of the CDR3: TGTGCCAGCTCACCGGGGACAGGGTTAGGCTACACCTTC. The chain uses TRBV18 and TRBJ1-2; 9 bases align to TRBD1. This CDR3 region has 13 residues. The germline V gene encodes CDR1 KGHSH and CDR2 LQKENI. V lost 3 bases, J lost 8 bases, and 4 bases stayed unmatched.

This clone is a singleton in its sample. The V call is TRBV7-2, the J call TRBJ2-5; perhaps TRBD2 as D (6 bases). CDR3 length: 14 residues. Germline V lookup: CDR1 SGHTA, CDR2 FQGNSA. V was shortened by 5 bases and J by 5 bases, with 15 bases between the two germline ends. For the CDR3, the DNA is TGTGCCAGCAGCGCCCGGAGGGCCATGGAGACCCAGTACTTC. It translates to CASSARRAMETQYF.

This clone has a handful of counts. The V gene is TRBV27, the J gene TRBJ2-5, with 7 positions matching TRBD1. V lost 9 bases and J lost 5; bases outside the gene matches: 12. The CDR3 is made up of 14 amino acids. Germline-derived CDR1 and CDR2 are MNHEY and SMNVEV (reference sequence). DNA of the CDR3: TGTGCCAGAACCGTGACAGGGCCTTTGGAGACCCAGTACTTC. The encoded protein is CARTVTGPLETQYF.

The chain combines TRBV5-6 with TRBJ2-5; 13 bases agree with TRBD2. Trimming at V came to 5 bases and at J to 2 bases, leaving 6 bases not matched to a gene. This CDR3 spans 16 amino acids. Germline assignment: CDR1 SGHDT and CDR2 YYEEEE. The CDR3: CASRAGTSGTQETQYF. The CDR3 nucleotides read TGTGCCAGCAGAGCCGGGACTAGCGGGACACAAGAGACCCAGTACTTC.